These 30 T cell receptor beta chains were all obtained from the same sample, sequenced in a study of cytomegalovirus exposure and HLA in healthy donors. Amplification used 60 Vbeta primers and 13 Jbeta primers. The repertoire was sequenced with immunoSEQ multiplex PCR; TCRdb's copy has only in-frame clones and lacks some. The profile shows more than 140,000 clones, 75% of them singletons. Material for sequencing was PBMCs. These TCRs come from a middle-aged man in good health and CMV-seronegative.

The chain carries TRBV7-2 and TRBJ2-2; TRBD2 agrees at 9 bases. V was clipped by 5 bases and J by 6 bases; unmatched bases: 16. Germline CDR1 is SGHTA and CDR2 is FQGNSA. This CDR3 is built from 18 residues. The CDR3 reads CASSRRRGAGGLAGELFF. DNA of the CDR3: TGTGCCAGCAGCCGTCGGAGAGGGGCGGGGGGGCTCGCCGGGGAGCTGTTTTTT.

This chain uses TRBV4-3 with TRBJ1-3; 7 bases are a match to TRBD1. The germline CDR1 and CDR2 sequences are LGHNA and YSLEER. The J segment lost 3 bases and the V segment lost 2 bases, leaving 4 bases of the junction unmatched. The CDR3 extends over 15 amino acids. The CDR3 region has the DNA TGCGCCAGCAGCCAAAGTAGGGGGCTTGGAAACACCATATATTTT. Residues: CASSQSRGLGNTIYF.

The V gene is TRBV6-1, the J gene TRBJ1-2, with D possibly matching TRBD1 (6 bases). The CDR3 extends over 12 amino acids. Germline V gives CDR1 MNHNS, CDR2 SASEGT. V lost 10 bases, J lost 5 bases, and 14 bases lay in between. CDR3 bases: TGTGCCACTGGGGGCACCTTTTATGGCTACACCTTC. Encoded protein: CATGGTFYGYTF.

CDR3 nucleotides: TGTGCCAGCACGCTTGGGGGGGGCGGTCGGGGAGCTTTCTTT. It translates to CASTLGGGGRGAFF. The chain carries TRBV5-5 and TRBJ1-1; tentatively, D is TRBD1 (6 bases). This CDR3 is 14 amino acids long. Looked up from germline, CDR1 is SGHKS and CDR2 is YYEKEE (reference sequence). Trimming cost V 6 bases and J 10 bases, with 22 bases left between them.

The CDR3 is CASSLDPAGQVDTQYF. CDR3 bases: TGCGCCAGCAGCTTGGATCCAGCGGGGCAGGTAGATACGCAGTATTTT. The chain recombines TRBV5-1 with TRBJ2-3; 7 nucleotides align to TRBD2. Trimming at V came to 0 bases and at J to 5 bases, leaving 9 bases not matched to a gene. Germline V gene sequence: CDR1 SGHRS, CDR2 YFSETQ. This CDR3 contains 16 residues.

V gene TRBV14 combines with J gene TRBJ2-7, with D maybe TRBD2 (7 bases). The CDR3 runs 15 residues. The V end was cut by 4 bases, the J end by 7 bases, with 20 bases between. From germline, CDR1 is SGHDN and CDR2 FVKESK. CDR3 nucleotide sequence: TGTGCCAGCAGCCCTCTCGGGGGGCGGCTTAAGGAGCAGTACTTC. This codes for CASSPLGGRLKEQYF.

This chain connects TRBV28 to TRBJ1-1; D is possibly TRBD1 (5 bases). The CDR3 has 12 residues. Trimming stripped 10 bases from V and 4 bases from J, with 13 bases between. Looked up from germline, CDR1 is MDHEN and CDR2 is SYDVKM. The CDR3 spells CATSTGGTEAFF. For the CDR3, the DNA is TGTGCCACCTCAACCGGGGGCACTGAAGCTTTCTTT.

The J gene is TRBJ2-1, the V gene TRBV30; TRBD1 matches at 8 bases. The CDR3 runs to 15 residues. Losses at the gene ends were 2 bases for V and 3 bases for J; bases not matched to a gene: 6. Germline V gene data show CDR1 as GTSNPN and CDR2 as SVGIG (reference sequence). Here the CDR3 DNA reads TGTGCCTGGAGTACTAAAACAGGGGGCTACAATGAGCAGTTCTTC. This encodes CAWSTKTGGYNEQFF.

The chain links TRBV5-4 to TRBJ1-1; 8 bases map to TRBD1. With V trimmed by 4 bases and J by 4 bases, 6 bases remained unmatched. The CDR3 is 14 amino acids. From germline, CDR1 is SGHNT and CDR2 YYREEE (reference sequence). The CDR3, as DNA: TGTGCCAGCAGCCCGCGGACAGGGATCACTGAAGCTTTCTTT. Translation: CASSPRTGITEAFF.

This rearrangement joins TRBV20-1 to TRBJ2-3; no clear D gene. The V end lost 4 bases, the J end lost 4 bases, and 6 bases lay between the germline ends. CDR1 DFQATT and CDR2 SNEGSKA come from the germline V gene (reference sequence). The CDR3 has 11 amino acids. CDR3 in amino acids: CSAMAADTQYF. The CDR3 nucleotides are TGCAGTGCTATGGCGGCAGATACGCAGTATTTT.

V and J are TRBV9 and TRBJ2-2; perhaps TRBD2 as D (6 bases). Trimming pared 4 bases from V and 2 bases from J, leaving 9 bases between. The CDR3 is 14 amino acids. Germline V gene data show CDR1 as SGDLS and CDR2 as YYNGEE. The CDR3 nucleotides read TGTGCCAGCAGCTACGGGACTAACACCGGGGAGCTGTTTTTT. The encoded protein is CASSYGTNTGELFF.

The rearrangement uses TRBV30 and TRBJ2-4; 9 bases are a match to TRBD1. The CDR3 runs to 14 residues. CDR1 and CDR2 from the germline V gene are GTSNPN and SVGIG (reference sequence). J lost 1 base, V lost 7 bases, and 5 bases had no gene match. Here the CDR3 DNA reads TGTGCCTTCGACAGGGGGACGGCCAAAAACATTCAGTACTTC. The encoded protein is CAFDRGTAKNIQYF.

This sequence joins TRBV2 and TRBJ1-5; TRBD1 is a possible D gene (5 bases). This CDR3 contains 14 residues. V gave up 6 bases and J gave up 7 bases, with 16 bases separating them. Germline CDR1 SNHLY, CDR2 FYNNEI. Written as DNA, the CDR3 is TGTGCCAGCAGATCGAACAGGCGGCAGCAGCCCCAGCATTTT. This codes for CASRSNRRQQPQHF. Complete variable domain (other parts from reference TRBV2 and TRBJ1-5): EPEVTQTPSHQVTQMGQEVILRCVPISNHLYFYWYRQILGQKVEFLVSFYNNEISEKSEIFDDQFSVERPDGSNFTLKIRSTKLEDSAMYFCASRSNRRQQPQHFGDGTRLSIL.

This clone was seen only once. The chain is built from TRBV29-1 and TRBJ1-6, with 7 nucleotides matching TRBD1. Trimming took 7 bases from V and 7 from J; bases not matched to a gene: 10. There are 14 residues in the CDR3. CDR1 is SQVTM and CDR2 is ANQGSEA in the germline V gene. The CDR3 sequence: CSATSGTENSPLHF. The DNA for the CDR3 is TGCAGCGCAACTTCCGGGACAGAGAATTCACCCCTCCACTTT.

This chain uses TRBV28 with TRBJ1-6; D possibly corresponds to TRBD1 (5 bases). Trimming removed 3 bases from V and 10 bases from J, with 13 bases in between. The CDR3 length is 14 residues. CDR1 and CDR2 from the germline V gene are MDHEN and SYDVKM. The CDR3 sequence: CASSFRAGWSPLHF. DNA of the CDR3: TGTGCCAGCAGTTTTAGGGCAGGGTGGTCACCCCTCCACTTT.

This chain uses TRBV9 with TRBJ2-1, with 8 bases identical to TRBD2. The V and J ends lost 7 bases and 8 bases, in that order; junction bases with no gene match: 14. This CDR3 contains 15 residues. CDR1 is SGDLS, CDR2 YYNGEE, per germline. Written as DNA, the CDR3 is TGTGCCAGCCGGCGTTCGACGGGGGGGAGCGATGAGCAGTTCTTC. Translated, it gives CASRRSTGGSDEQFF.

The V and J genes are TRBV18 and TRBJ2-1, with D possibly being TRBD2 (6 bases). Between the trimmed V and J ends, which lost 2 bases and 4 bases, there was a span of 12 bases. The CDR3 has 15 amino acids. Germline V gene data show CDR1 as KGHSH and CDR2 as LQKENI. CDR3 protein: CASSPYGGKYNEQFF. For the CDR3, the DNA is TGTGCCAGCTCACCATACGGGGGTAAATACAATGAGCAGTTCTTC.

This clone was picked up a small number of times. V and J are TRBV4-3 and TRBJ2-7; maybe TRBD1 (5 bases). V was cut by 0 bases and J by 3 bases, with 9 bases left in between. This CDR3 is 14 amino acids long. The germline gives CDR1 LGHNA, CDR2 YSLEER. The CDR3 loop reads CASSQEYRNYEQYF. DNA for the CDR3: TGCGCCAGCAGCCAAGAATACAGGAACTACGAGCAGTACTTC.

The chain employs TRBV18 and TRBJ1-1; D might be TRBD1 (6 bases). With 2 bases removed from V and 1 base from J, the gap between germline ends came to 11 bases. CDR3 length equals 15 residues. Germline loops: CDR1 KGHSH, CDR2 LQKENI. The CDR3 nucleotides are TGTGCCAGCTCACCAAACCAGGGGCCGAACACTGAAGCTTTCTTT. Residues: CASSPNQGPNTEAFF.

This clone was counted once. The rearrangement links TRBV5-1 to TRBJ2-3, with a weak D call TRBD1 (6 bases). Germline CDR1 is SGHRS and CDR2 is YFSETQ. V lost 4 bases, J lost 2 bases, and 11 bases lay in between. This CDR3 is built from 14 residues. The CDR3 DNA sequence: TGCGCCAGCAGCCCCGGACAGACCACAGATACGCAGTATTTT. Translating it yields CASSPGQTTDTQYF.

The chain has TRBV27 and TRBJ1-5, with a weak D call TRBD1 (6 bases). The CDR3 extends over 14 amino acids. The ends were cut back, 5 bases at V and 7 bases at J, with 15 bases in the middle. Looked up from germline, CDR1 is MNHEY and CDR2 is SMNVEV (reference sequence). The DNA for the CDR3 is TGTGCCAGCAGTATTAACAGGGATGGGCAGCCCCAGCATTTT. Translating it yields CASSINRDGQPQHF.

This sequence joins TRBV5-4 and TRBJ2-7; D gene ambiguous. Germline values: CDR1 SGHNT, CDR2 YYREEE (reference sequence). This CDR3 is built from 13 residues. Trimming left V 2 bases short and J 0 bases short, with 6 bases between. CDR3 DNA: TGTGCCAGCAGCTTACCGAGCTCCTACGAGCAGTACTTC. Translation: CASSLPSSYEQYF.

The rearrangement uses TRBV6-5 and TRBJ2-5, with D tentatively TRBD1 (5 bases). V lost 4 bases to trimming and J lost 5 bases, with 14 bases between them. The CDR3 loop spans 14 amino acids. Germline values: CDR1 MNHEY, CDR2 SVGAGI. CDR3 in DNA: TGTGCCAGCAGTTTTTCAGGGTTTGCGGAGACCCAGTACTTC. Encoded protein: CASSFSGFAETQYF.

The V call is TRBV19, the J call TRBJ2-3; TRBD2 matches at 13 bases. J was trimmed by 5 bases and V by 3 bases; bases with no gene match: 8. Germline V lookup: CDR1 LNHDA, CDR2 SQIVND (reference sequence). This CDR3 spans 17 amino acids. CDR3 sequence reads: CASSILTSGGSGDTQYF. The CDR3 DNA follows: TGTGCCAGTAGTATCCTGACTAGCGGGGGGTCAGGAGATACGCAGTATTTT.

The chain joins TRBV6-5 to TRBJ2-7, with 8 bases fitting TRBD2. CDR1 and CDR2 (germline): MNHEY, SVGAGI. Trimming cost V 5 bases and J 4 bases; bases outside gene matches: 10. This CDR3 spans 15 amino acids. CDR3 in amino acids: CASSRQAGAGYEQYF. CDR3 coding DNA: TGTGCCAGCAGTCGTCAAGCGGGGGCAGGATACGAGCAGTACTTC.

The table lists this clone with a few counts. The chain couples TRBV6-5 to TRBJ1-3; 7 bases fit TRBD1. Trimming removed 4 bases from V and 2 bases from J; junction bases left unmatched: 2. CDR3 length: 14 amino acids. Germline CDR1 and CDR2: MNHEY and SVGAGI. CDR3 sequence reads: CASSSGQAGNTIYF. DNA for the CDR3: TGTGCCAGCAGTTCCGGACAGGCTGGAAACACCATATATTTT.

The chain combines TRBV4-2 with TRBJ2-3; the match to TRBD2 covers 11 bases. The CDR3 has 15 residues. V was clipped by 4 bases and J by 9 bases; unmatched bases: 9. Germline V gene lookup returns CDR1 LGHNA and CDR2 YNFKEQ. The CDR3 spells CASSPLAGGSQTQYF. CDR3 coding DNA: TGTGCCAGCAGCCCGCTAGCGGGGGGCTCCCAGACGCAGTATTTT.

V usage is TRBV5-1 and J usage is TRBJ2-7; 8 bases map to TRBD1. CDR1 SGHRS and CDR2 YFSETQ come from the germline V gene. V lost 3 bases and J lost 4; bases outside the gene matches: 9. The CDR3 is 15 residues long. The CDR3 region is CASSWSGGEGYEQYF. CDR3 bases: TGCGCCAGCAGCTGGTCAGGGGGCGAGGGGTACGAGCAGTACTTC.

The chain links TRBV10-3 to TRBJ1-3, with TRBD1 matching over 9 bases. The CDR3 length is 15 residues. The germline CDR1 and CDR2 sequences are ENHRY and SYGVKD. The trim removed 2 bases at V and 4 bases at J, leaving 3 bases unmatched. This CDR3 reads CAISEGQGLGNTIYF. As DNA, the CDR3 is TGTGCCATCAGTGAGGGACAGGGGTTAGGAAACACCATATATTTT.

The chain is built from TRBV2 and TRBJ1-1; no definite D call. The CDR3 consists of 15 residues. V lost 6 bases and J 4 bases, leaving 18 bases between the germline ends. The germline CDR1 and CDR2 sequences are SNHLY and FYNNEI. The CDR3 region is CASRPPDWRITEAFF. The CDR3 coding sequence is TGTGCCAGCAGACCCCCCGACTGGCGAATCACTGAAGCTTTCTTT.